The 3 T cell receptor beta chains below were found in one sample sequenced in a study of cytomegalovirus exposure and HLA in healthy donors. 60 Vbeta and 13 Jbeta primers were used in PCR. Clones were read by immunoSEQ multiplex PCR, and TCRdb kept only the in-frame ones, dropping some. The data contain 30,000 or so clones, more than 60% of them singletons. The specimen sequenced was PBMCs. Receptor source: a middle-aged man in good health and CMV-seropositive.

The chain couples TRBV27 to TRBJ1-1; D is ambiguous. This CDR3 is built from 12 residues. Germline V lookup: CDR1 MNHEY, CDR2 SMNVEV (reference sequence). V lost 6 bases and J lost 5, with 10 bases in between. CDR3 sequence: CASRDWETEAFF. CDR3 DNA: TGTGCCAGCAGAGATTGGGAGACTGAAGCTTTCTTT.

V gene TRBV7-9 combines with J gene TRBJ2-5; D is unclear. The CDR3 is made up of 13 amino acids. V lost 8 bases to trimming and J lost 0 bases, with 10 bases between them. The V gene's germline CDR1 is SEHNR and CDR2 FQNEAQ (reference sequence). Here the CDR3 reads CASGPMYQETQYF. In nucleotides, the CDR3 is TGTGCCAGCGGCCCAATGTACCAAGAGACCCAGTACTTC. Based on the CDR3 plus reference TRBV7-9 and TRBJ2-5, the full variable domain is DTGVSQNPRHKITKRGQNVTFRCDPISEHNRLYWYRQTLGQGPEFLTYFQNEAQLEKSRLLSDRFSAERPKGSFSTLEIQRTEQGDSAMYLCASGPMYQETQYFGPGTRLLVL.

The chain carries TRBV7-2 and TRBJ1-1, with a possible D match to TRBD1 (5 bases). The CDR3 is made up of 13 amino acids. The V end lost 5 bases, the J end lost 1 base, and 8 bases lay between the germline ends. In germline, CDR1 is SGHTA, CDR2 FQGNSA. The CDR3 spells CASSRGQNTEAFF. Written as DNA, the CDR3 is TGTGCCAGCAGCCGCGGACAGAACACTGAAGCTTTCTTT.